One sample yielded the 13 T cell receptor beta chains listed below, sequenced in a study of T cells in Graves' hyperthyroidism and ophthalmopathy. What was amplified from RNA transcripts were TCR beta CDR3 regions. Researchers ran a first-round RT-PCR on the TCR CDR3 using the HTBI primer set. One entry per CDR3 protein, called by TCRdb with MiXCR from the multiplex PCR reads. The sample holds about 260,000 distinct CDR3 sequences; about 16% are singletons and the top ten take around 30%. Sequencing was performed on blood. These receptors were collected from a woman under 30 with Graves' ophthalmopathy.

The V gene is TRBV18, the J gene TRBJ2-7; D may be TRBD1 or TRBD2 (5 bases each). The CDR3 covers 14 residues. Trimming took 1 base from V and 2 from J, leaving 9 bases between them. Germline V gene lookup returns CDR1 KGHSH and CDR2 LQKENI. The CDR3 region has the DNA TGTGCCAGCTCACCACGAGGGACGCCCTACGAGCAGTACTTC. It is translated as CASSPRGTPYEQYF.

This clonotype was observed at least ten times. V usage is TRBV30 and J usage is TRBJ1-2; the match to TRBD1 covers 8 bases. With V trimmed by 3 bases and J by 4 bases, 7 bases remained unmatched. This CDR3 region has 14 residues. Germline CDR1 and CDR2: GTSNPN and SVGIG (reference sequence). The CDR3 DNA sequence: TGTGCCTGGAGCCCACCGACAGGGGTCTATGGCTACACCTTC. Translated, it gives CAWSPPTGVYGYTF.

This clonotype came up a few times. J is TRBJ2-7 and V is TRBV6-2 or TRBV6-3; 11 bases match TRBD2. Germline V gene lookup returns CDR1 MNHEY and CDR2 SVGEGT. The V gene end was trimmed by 7 bases and the J gene end by 7 bases; junction bases not matched to a gene: 9. The CDR3 has 14 amino acids. The CDR3 DNA follows: TGTGCCAGCATGGATAGCGGGAGGGCCGGGGAGCAGTACTTC. This translates into CASMDSGRAGEQYF.

This clonotype has ten or more counts. The chain is built from TRBV2 and TRBJ1-2; D is unclear. CDR1 SNHLY and CDR2 FYNNEI come from the germline V gene. Between the trimmed V and J ends, which lost 2 bases and 4 bases, there was a span of 11 bases. CDR3 length: 14 residues. The CDR3 is CASSEYEGGYGYTF. The CDR3, as DNA: TGTGCCAGCAGTGAATACGAGGGAGGCTATGGCTACACCTTC.

At least ten counts were recorded for this clonotype. This chain connects TRBV28 to TRBJ1-6; unclear D gene. V lost 6 bases and J 7 bases, leaving 19 bases between the germline ends. There are 16 residues in the CDR3. Germline loops: CDR1 MDHEN, CDR2 SYDVKM. Here the CDR3 DNA reads TGTGCCAGCAGCTGGAGGACTGTCTCGGGGAATTCACCCCTCCACTTT. Its translation is CASSWRTVSGNSPLHF.

This clonotype has at least ten counts. The V gene is TRBV7-9, the J gene TRBJ2-1; TRBD2 might be the D (6 bases). The CDR3 has 13 amino acids. V dropped 6 bases and J dropped 8 bases, with 14 bases sitting between them. The germline V gene has CDR1 SEHNR and CDR2 FQNEAQ (reference sequence). DNA for the CDR3: TGTGCCAGCAGTTCGACTAGTTCGGATGAGCAGTTCTTC. Encoded protein: CASSSTSSDEQFF.

This clonotype has at least ten counts. This chain uses TRBV12-3 or TRBV12-4 with TRBJ1-1; 9 bases are shared with TRBD1. Germline trimming cut 6 bases from V and 7 bases from J; bases unmatched to any gene: 9. The CDR3 runs to 14 residues. Here the CDR3 reads CASSLGQGRIEAFF. For the CDR3, the DNA is TGTGCCAGCAGCCTTGGACAGGGGAGGATTGAAGCTTTCTTT.

This clonotype was seen many times. This chain uses TRBV27 with TRBJ1-1; D remains unclear. The CDR3 length is 16 residues. Germline-derived CDR1 and CDR2 are MNHEY and SMNVEV (reference sequence). Trimming removed 6 bases from V and 0 bases from J, with 17 bases in between. The CDR3 here is CASRHTMGLMNTEAFF. Written as DNA, the CDR3 is TGTGCCAGCAGACATACAATGGGTCTTATGAACACTGAAGCTTTCTTT.

This clonotype was counted many times. J is TRBJ2-2 and V is TRBV28; D is undetermined. The CDR3 totals 14 residues. Looked up from germline, CDR1 is MDHEN and CDR2 is SYDVKM. V gave up 2 bases and J gave up 7 bases, with 11 bases separating them. The CDR3 DNA is TGTGCCAGCAGTTTAGTAGCCGGTTTCGGGGAGCTGTTTTTT. It is translated as CASSLVAGFGELFF.

This clonotype was counted at least ten times. CDR3 DNA: TGTGCCAGCAGCACGCGGGACACCTACCCTAACTATGGCTACACCTTC. Its translation is CASSTRDTYPNYGYTF. The rearrangement links TRBV9 to TRBJ1-2, with a weak D call TRBD1 (6 bases). Trimming took 4 bases from V and 0 from J, leaving 16 bases between them. The CDR3 runs 16 residues. Per germline, CDR1 SGDLS and CDR2 YYNGEE.

Ten or more counts support this clonotype. This sequence joins TRBV6-1 and TRBJ2-3; TRBD1 or TRBD2 may be the D gene (5 bases each). Germline V gene sequence: CDR1 MNHNS, CDR2 SASEGT. Trimming took off 6 bases at V and 2 bases at J, with 15 bases between the two ends. The CDR3 totals 15 residues. The CDR3 nucleotides are TGTGCCAGCAGCGGGACGGTGTCTTCCACAGATACGCAGTATTTT. Translation: CASSGTVSSTDTQYF.

This clonotype showed up many times. The V and J genes are TRBV24-1 and TRBJ2-1; D may be TRBD2 (6 bases). Germline CDR1 reads KGHDR; CDR2 reads SFDVKD. The CDR3 contains 14 residues. V lost 5 bases and J 5 bases, leaving 12 bases between the germline ends. The CDR3 nucleotides read TGTGCCACCAGTGTCCCTGGAGGGAACAATGAGCAGTTCTTC. It is translated as CATSVPGGNNEQFF.

This clonotype was counted many times. The chain links TRBV7-2 to TRBJ1-2, with D perhaps matching TRBD1 (6 bases). Between the trimmed V and J ends, which lost 3 bases and 11 bases, there was a span of 13 bases. Germline V lookup: CDR1 SGHTA, CDR2 FQGNSA. The CDR3 is made up of 12 amino acids. The CDR3 protein is CASSFPGAGYTF. The CDR3 DNA reads as TGTGCCAGCAGCTTTCCGGGGGCTGGATACACCTTC.